This T cell receptor (beta chain) was found in a study of PD-1 blockade in classical Hodgkin lymphoma (dated by TCRdb to the early 2020s). Describing the broader study: Nivolumab dosing was 3 mg/kg intravenously every 2 weeks, continuing until either disease progression or unacceptable toxicity. A peripheral blood immune signature of response to PD-1 blockade in classical Hodgkin lymphoma was defined using TCR beta sequencing and CyTOF. General conclusions and limits of the study: Baseline TCR diversity was reported to be lower in newly diagnosed patients than in healthy donors, and even lower in relapsed/refractory patients. CD4+ but not CD8+ TCR diversity rose significantly by C4D1 (p=0.0027 vs p=0.16), most apparent in complete responders (p=0.02). Patients starting nivolumab less than 1 year after ASCT had lower diversity and were excluded from later analyses to avoid confounding by immune reconstitution. The study was restricted to a single clinical trial cohort, and the causes of repertoire differences, possibly disease activity or prior therapy, were left undefined. Trial patients with a complete response had baseline diversity similar to that of newly diagnosed patients, while partial responders and progressors had significantly lower diversity.

V is cut by 1 base and J by 0 bases, and the space between the germline ends is 8 bases. From the germline V gene (reference sequence), CDR1 is SGHKS and CDR2 is YYEKEE. The CDR3 holds 15 amino acids from the cysteine to the phenylalanine. Left in the record is the CDR3 DNA by itself, 45 bases read in frame from the first base. The time point label corresponds to: cycle 1 day 1 (C1D1), immediately before nivolumab initiation. All trial patients had relapsed after autologous stem cell transplantation, with cohorts A, B and C differing in prior brentuximab vedotin exposure. CD8+ T cells were purified from thawed PBMCs by magnetic negative selection with a Miltenyi CD8+ T cell isolation kit. The trial cohort included 45 to 65 patients with relapsed/refractory classical Hodgkin lymphoma, and each patient had a best overall response of complete response, partial response or progressive disease. In the multi-cohort phase II CheckMate 205 trial, trial patients received single-agent nivolumab. An independent review committee assessed best overall response using the 2007 International Working Group response criteria. Trial PBMCs were collected immediately before nivolumab initiation (C1D1) and during therapy at cycle 2 day 1 and cycle 4 day 1. Peripheral blood was collected in 8 mL Vacutainer Cell Preparation Tubes, from which PBMCs were isolated by centrifugation and then cryopreserved. Purified CD4+ and CD8+ fractions were prepared only for cases in which an additional PBMC sample was available. Magnetically labelled cells were removed on LS columns in a quadroMACS separator, and the flow-through was retained as the purified fraction.

A remark on this clone: No cognate antigen has been identified for it. The input lacks base qualities; no much larger clone sits a single base away.

Genomic DNA was isolated using the Qiagen DNeasy kit from unsorted PBMCs as well as from negatively selected CD4+ and CD8+ fractions. Using primers that anneal to V and J segments, immunoSEQ multiplex PCR amplified the TCR beta CDR3 regions. A synthetic immune receptor repertoire was used to minimize amplification bias, and any residual bias was removed computationally once sequencing was done. From the authors' description of their analysis: Repertoire diversity was quantified as the Shannon entropy index using custom Python scripts. The unsorted, CD4+ and CD8+ repertoires were each analyzed separately, with the exception of combined analyses, where CD4+ and CD8+ sequences were merged in silico. Clonal expansion was defined as at least a 2-fold frequency increase after treatment relative to C1D1, with a pseudocount of 0.5 for undetected baseline clones. Clones with 0 or 1 copy at C1D1 were classified as singleton clones, and clones with 2 or more copies were classified as non-singleton clones. Clones expanded in unsorted samples were labelled as CD4+, CD8+ or unknown by matching protein sequences in sorted samples from the same patient. Wilcoxon tests on paired samples were used to test diversity changes from C1D1 to C4D1. TCRdb's version of the immuneACCESS table is confined to in-frame rearrangements and falls short of the full clone set. An unresolved V gene accounts for under half of the shortfall where checked; the remainder is of unknown origin. V and J calls and clone size are those listed in that table; D and trimming were worked out from the DNA. The sample table shows roughly 28,000 clones, and just over 85% are seen once. 6.5% to 7.5% of the sample goes to the ten largest clones.

The rearrangement combines TRBV5-5 with TRBJ1-5, with an unclear D gene assignment. The TCR sequence derives from a human donor with classical Hodgkin lymphoma. The sequenced sample was CD8+ T cells from blood, obtained at baseline. The sequenced DNA is TGTGCCAGCAGCTTGTACGGCAATAGCAATCAGCCCCAGCATTTT. It translates to CASSLYGNSNQPQHF. The full variable domain, completed from the reference TRBV5-5 and TRBJ1-5 proteins outside the CDR3, reads DAGVTQSPTHLIKTRGQQVTLRCSPISGHKSVSWYQQVLGQGPQFIFQYYEKEERGRGNFPDRFSARQFPNYSSELNVNALLLGDSALYLCASSLYGNSNQPQHFGDGTRLSIL.